This TCR beta chain comes out of a study of shared clonotypes between healthy human individuals. Overall study: Each donor contributed plates that comprised three CD4 naive, three CD4 memory, two CD8 naive and one CD8 memory. Study-level points and caveats: Sequencing depth was expected to affect clonotype sharing among donors.

Study processing details: ImmunoSEQ output held junction-only sequences without quality scores, so filtering differed. TCRdb keeps only in-frame clones here, not all; method: immunoSEQ multiplex PCR. For V, J and clone size, that table is used; D and trimming come from the DNA. This sample carries about 180,000 clones, approximately 92% of them seen once, and the ten largest clones take more than 0.06%. This clone appeared a single time. The antigen is unknown. Donors, without exception, were Caucasian adults residing in Nashville, Tennessee. Germline trimming cut 8 bases from V and 3 bases from J; bases unmatched to any gene: 5. The CDR3 extends over 15 amino acids. Germline loops: CDR1 MGHDK, CDR2 SYGVNS.

The specimen sequenced was naive CD4+ T cells sorted from blood. The sample's subset: CD45RA+ positively selected. The chain links TRBV25-1 to TRBJ1-3, with 12 bases fitting TRBD1. This clonotype was sampled from a woman in her 30s in good health. The DNA of the CDR3 is TGTGCCAGCCCGGGACAGGGGGCTTTTGGAAACACCATATATTTT. Protein product: CASPGQGAFGNTIYF.